This TCR beta chain was sequenced in a study of shared clonotypes between healthy human individuals. CD8 cells regarded as naive lacked CD45RO, were positively chosen for CCR7, and omitted terminally differentiated effector memory CD45RA+ cells. The ends lost 0 bases at V and 0 bases at J; junction bases unmatched: 8. Germline V gene sequence: CDR1 SGHVS, CDR2 FNYEAQ. The CDR3 has 17 amino acids. Assay used: immunoSEQ multiplex PCR; TCRdb lists only in-frame clones, some missing. The sample has about 820,000 clones, about 91% seen once. The chain couples TRBV7-6 to TRBJ2-7, with 7 positions matching TRBD2. The receptor was derived from a man between 25 and 39 years old in good health. The sample consisted of naive CD8+ T cells sorted from blood. The CDR3 DNA follows: TGTGCCAGCAGCTTAGCTTCCGCGGGAGAGAGCTCCTACGAGCAGTACTTC. This codes for CASSLASAGESSYEQYF.